This is a list of T cell receptor beta chains from one sample in a study of T cells in tuberculosis. Only in-frame clones appear in the TCRdb table, and some are missing; sequencing was by immunoSEQ multiplex PCR. Here the sample spans about 34,000 clones, approximately 90% being singletons. Sequencing input: PBMCs. These receptors were taken from a donor aged 10-35 years with latent tuberculosis or without tuberculosis infection. Both conserved end residues are part of each CDR3. D genes are given only for firm matches. A row's size may be missing; if present it is once, few, many or a size class.

TRBV28,once,TRBD1,TRBJ1-2,CASVPRDRSYGYTF,TGTGCCAGCGTACCCCGGGACAGAAGCTATGGCTACACCTTC
TRBV18,-,TRBD1,TRBJ1-5,CASSPGQVQQPQHF,TGTGCCAGCTCACCGGGACAGGTACAACAGCCCCAGCATTTT
TRBV29-1,-,-,TRBJ1-4,CSVSSGGGGEKLFF,TGCAGCGTGTCCTCCGGGGGGGGAGGTGAAAAACTGTTTTTT
TRBV9,-,-,TRBJ2-3,CASSVEPNTQYF,TGTGCCAGCAGCGTAGAGCCCAATACGCAGTATTTT
TRBV4-3,-,-,TRBJ1-1,CASSQVMTGRTFF,TGCGCCAGCAGCCAAGTAATGACAGGACGCACTTTCTTT
TRBV7-2,-,-,TRBJ2-7,CASSLVSGRNEQYF,TGTGCCAGCAGCTTAGTCAGCGGTAGAAACGAGCAGTACTTC
TRBV7-8,-,-,TRBJ2-6,CASSRSGVGANVLTF,TGTGCCAGCAGTCGTTCCGGGGTCGGGGCCAACGTCCTGACTTTC
TRBV15,-,-,TRBJ1-1,CATSRVGRGTEAFF,TGTGCCACCAGCAGAGTAGGTCGGGGCACTGAAGCTTTCTTT
TRBV29-1,-,-,TRBJ2-1,CSVDAGDYYNEQFF,TGCAGCGTTGACGCAGGGGATTATTACAATGAGCAGTTCTTC
TRBV4-3,-,-,TRBJ2-7,CASSQDLGQGFSYEQYF,TGCGCCAGCAGCCAAGATCTCGGGCAGGGTTTCTCCTACGAGCAGTACTTC
TRBV28,-,TRBD1,TRBJ1-2,CASSHGTGGGYTF,TGTGCCAGCAGCCATGGGACAGGAGGAGGCTACACCTTC
TRBV28,-,TRBD1,TRBJ2-1,CASSLHYGQGGNEQFF,TGTGCCAGCAGTTTACATTACGGACAGGGTGGCAATGAGCAGTTCTTC
TRBV7-8,-,TRBD2,TRBJ2-2,CASSSLAGGAGELFF,TGTGCCAGCAGCTCCTTAGCGGGAGGAGCCGGGGAGCTGTTTTTT
TRBV6-5,-,-,TRBJ2-2,CASSYGDKTGELFF,TGTGCCAGCAGTTACGGGGACAAAACCGGGGAGCTGTTTTTT
TRBV6-1,few,TRBD1,TRBJ2-5,CASSFAGGWETQYF,TGTGCCAGCAGTTTCGCAGGGGGTTGGGAGACCCAGTACTTC
TRBV30,-,TRBD1,TRBJ1-5,CAWRGQGHQPQHF,TGTGCCTGGAGAGGACAGGGACATCAGCCCCAGCATTTT
TRBV7-2,-,-,TRBJ1-5,CASSLVAPDQPQHF,TGTGCCAGCAGCTTAGTGGCCCCTGATCAGCCCCAGCATTTT
TRBV7-3,-,TRBD2,TRBJ2-5,CASSPPSGKETQYF,TGTGCCAGCAGCCCCCCTAGCGGGAAAGAGACCCAGTACTTC
TRBV25-1,-,-,TRBJ2-7,CASRAYSDHYEQYF,TGTGCCAGCAGGGCTTATAGCGATCATTACGAGCAGTACTTC
TRBV19,-,-,TRBJ1-4,CASMYGATNEKLFF,TGTGCCAGTATGTATGGAGCAACTAATGAAAAACTGTTTTTT
TRBV11-2,once,-,TRBJ2-7,CASSLKSNEQYF,TGTGCCAGCAGCTTAAAAAGCAACGAGCAGTACTTC
TRBV4-1,-,TRBD1,TRBJ1-1,CASSQPDRDYTEAFF,TGCGCCAGCAGCCAACCCGACAGGGACTACACTGAAGCTTTCTTT
TRBV28,-,-,TRBJ2-3,CASGWAPSTDTQYF,TGTGCCAGCGGGTGGGCCCCAAGCACAGATACGCAGTATTTT
TRBV7-9,-,-,TRBJ2-2,CASSLTGMNTGELFF,TGTGCCAGCAGCTTAACAGGGATGAACACCGGGGAGCTGTTTTTT
TRBV7-2,once,-,TRBJ1-4,CASSLRLSGNEKLFF,TGTGCCAGCAGCCTAAGGCTCTCGGGTAATGAAAAACTGTTTTTT
TRBV5-1,-,TRBD2,TRBJ2-1,CASSLGAGGPGLYNEQFF,TGCGCCAGCAGCTTGGGTGCGGGGGGGCCGGGATTATACAATGAGCAGTTCTTC
TRBV20-1,-,-,TRBJ2-7,CSPGSGHEQYF,TGCAGTCCGGGGAGTGGCCACGAGCAGTACTTC
TRBV6-4,-,TRBD2,TRBJ2-3,CASSRLAGGTDTQYF,TGTGCCAGCTCCCGACTAGCGGGGGGCACAGATACGCAGTATTTT
TRBV7-3,-,TRBD1,TRBJ2-1,CASSLIRKRQGTYNEQFF,TGTGCCAGCAGCTTAATCCGAAAGAGACAGGGGACCTACAATGAGCAGTTCTTC
TRBV14,-,-,TRBJ1-2,CASSPLVARYGYTF,TGTGCCAGCAGCCCTCTTGTGGCCCGCTATGGCTACACCTTC
TRBV15,-,-,TRBJ2-2,CATSRDRGGHTGELFF,TGTGCCACCAGCAGAGATAGGGGTGGGCACACCGGGGAGCTGTTTTTT
TRBV9,-,-,TRBJ2-7,CASSLRGGGEANEQYF,TGTGCCAGCAGCTTAAGGGGGGGAGGTGAGGCGAACGAGCAGTACTTC
TRBV18,once,-,TRBJ1-2,CASSPSGGDNYGYTF,TGTGCCAGCTCACCGAGTGGCGGAGATAACTATGGCTACACCTTC
TRBV28,-,-,TRBJ2-2,CASSGGRAGELFF,TGTGCCAGCAGTGGAGGGCGCGCCGGGGAGCTGTTTTTT
TRBV9,few,TRBD1,TRBJ1-2,CASSPRTGLNYGYTF,TGTGCCAGCAGCCCCAGGACAGGGCTTAACTATGGCTACACCTTC
TRBV7-2,-,TRBD1,TRBJ1-1,CASSFGQGNTEAFF,TGTGCCAGCAGCTTCGGACAGGGGAACACTGAAGCTTTCTTT
TRBV28,-,-,TRBJ2-1,CASSRPSLGGYNEQFF,TGTGCCAGCAGCCGACCTTCGCTAGGTGGTTACAATGAGCAGTTCTTC
TRBV27,-,-,TRBJ1-1,CASSSPGRVGGNTEAFF,TGTGCCAGCAGCTCCCCTGGGCGGGTTGGTGGGAACACTGAAGCTTTCTTT
TRBV4-3,-,-,TRBJ2-7,CASSQDSGMEQYF,TGCGCCAGCAGCCAAGATTCAGGGATGGAGCAGTACTTC
TRBV9,-,TRBD1,TRBJ2-2,CASSVGDRGGELFF,TGTGCCAGCAGCGTAGGGGACAGGGGGGGAGAGCTGTTTTTT
TRBV5-1,-,-,TRBJ2-1,CASSLVTGWNEQFF,TGCGCCAGCAGCTTGGTTACAGGCTGGAATGAGCAGTTCTTC